This T cell receptor (beta chain) is drawn from a study of identical twins. At least ten counts were recorded for this clonotype. From the 5' RACE reads, TCRdb called clonotypes with MiXCR, one entry per CDR3 protein. The table lists fewer than 250,000 distinct CDR3 sequences, about 16% of them singletons. Germline V gene data show CDR1 as SGHDT and CDR2 as YYEEEE. Trimming removed 0 bases at V and 6 bases at J, with 6 bases between. The CDR3 contains 13 residues. This same sample was also taken into another study, of T cells expressing NK-cell markers.

The chain joins TRBV5-6 to TRBJ1-4; no firm D call. This receptor was obtained from a woman aged 18-35 years in good health. The sequencing sample was made of CD8+ T cells sorted from blood. CDR3 bases: TGTGCCAGCAGCTTGGTCCAAGATGAAAAACTGTTTTTT. It yields the protein CASSLVQDEKLFF.